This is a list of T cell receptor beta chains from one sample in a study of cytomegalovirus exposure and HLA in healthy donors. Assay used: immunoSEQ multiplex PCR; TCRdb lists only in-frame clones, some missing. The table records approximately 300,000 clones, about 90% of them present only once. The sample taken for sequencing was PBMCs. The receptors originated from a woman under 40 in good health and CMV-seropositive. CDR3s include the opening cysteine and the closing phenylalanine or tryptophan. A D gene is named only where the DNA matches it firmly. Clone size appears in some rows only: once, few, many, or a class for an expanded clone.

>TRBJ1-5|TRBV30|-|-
CAWSVGFQASIYPQHF
TGTGCCTGGAGTGTAGGGTTTCAGGCTAGTATCTATCCCCAGCATTTT
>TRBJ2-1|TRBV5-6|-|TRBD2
CASSLESGRLNYEQFF
TGTGCCAGCAGCCTCGAGAGCGGGAGGTTAAACTATGAGCAGTTCTTC
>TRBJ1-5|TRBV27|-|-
CASSLSPGLLRDQPQHF
TGTGCCAGCAGTTTATCGCCAGGATTATTGAGGGATCAGCCCCAGCATTTT
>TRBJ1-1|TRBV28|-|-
CASTLTPVRNTEAFF
TGTGCCAGCACCCTGACCCCGGTAAGGAACACTGAAGCTTTCTTT
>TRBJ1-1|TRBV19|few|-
CASSPGAGTEAFF
TGTGCCAGTAGCCCAGGGGCAGGGACTGAAGCTTTCTTT
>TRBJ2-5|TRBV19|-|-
CASTPGSGETQYF
TGTGCCAGCACGCCAGGGTCGGGGGAGACCCAGTACTTC
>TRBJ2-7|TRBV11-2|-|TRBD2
CASSLDEAGGSYEQYF
TGTGCCAGCAGCTTAGACGAAGCGGGAGGGAGCTACGAGCAGTACTTC
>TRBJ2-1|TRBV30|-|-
CAWSVTDVGEQFF
TGTGCCTGGAGTGTAACCGACGTCGGTGAGCAGTTCTTC
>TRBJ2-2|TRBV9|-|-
CASSVVSNTGELFF
TGTGCCAGCAGCGTAGTTAGTAACACCGGGGAGCTGTTTTTT
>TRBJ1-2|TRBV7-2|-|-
CASSVGQYEVGYTF
TGTGCCAGCAGCGTAGGACAGTACGAGGTAGGCTACACCTTC
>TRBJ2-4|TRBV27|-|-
CASSSRSGPIKNIQYF
TGTGCCAGCAGTTCAAGATCGGGACCGATCAAAAACATTCAGTACTTC
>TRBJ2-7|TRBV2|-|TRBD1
CASRPEVAGGQVLNEQYF
TGTGCCAGCAGGCCGGAGGTTGCAGGGGGACAGGTCTTAAACGAGCAGTACTTC
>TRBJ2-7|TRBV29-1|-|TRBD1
CSVAGTASAYEQYF
TGCAGCGTTGCGGGGACAGCGTCTGCCTACGAGCAGTACTTC
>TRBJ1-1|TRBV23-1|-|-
CASSLRYRRNTEAFF
TGCGCCAGCAGTCTTCGGTACAGAAGGAACACTGAAGCTTTCTTT
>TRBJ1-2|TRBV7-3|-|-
CASSLTQGPGGYTF
TGTGCCAGCAGCTTAACCCAGGGTCCGGGAGGCTACACCTTC
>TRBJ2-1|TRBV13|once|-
CASSPPLVNEQFF
TGTGCCAGCAGCCCTCCCCTAGTGAATGAGCAGTTCTTC
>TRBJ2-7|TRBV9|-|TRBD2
CASSVDSSGGYEQYF
TGTGCCAGCAGCGTAGACTCTAGCGGGGGCTACGAGCAGTACTTC
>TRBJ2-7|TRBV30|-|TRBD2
CAWSVLRTSGGLRYEQYF
TGTGCCTGGAGTGTACTCCGGACTAGCGGGGGGTTAAGATACGAGCAGTACTTC
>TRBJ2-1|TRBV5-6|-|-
CASSPQGGTSNEQFF
TGTGCCAGCAGCCCACAGGGTGGGACGAGCAATGAGCAGTTCTTC
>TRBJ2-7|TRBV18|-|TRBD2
CASSTRTSGSYEQYF
TGTGCCAGCTCAACCCGGACTAGCGGCTCCTACGAGCAGTACTTC
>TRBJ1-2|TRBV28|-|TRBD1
CASSERGTGLGYTF
TGTGCCAGCAGTGAACGAGGGACAGGGCTTGGCTACACCTTC
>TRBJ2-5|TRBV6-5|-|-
CASKNGGVETQYF
TGTGCCAGCAAGAACGGTGGTGTGGAGACCCAGTACTTC
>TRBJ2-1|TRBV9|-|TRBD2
CASSVDSGEAHNEQFF
TGTGCCAGCAGCGTAGATAGCGGGGAGGCCCACAATGAGCAGTTCTTC
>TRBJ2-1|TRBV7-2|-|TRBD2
CASSLGLAGVFPYNEQFF
TGTGCCAGCAGCTTGGGACTAGCGGGAGTTTTTCCCTACAATGAGCAGTTCTTC